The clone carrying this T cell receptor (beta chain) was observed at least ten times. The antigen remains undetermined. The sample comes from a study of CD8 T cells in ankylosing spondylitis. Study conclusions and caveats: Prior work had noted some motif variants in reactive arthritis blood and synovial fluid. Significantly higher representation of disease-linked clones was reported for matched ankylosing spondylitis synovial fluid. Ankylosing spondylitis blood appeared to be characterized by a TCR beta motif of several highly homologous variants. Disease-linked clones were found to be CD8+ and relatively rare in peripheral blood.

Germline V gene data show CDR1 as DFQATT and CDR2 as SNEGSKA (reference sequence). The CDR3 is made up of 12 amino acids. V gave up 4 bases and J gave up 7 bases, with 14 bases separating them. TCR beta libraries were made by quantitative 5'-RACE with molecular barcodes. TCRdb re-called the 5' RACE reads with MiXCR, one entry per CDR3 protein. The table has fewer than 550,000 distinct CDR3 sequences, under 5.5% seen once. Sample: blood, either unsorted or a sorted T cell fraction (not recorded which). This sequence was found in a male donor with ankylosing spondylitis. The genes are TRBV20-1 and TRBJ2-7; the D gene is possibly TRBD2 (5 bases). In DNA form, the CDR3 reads TGCAGTGCTAATCAAGGGCCGGGGGAGCAGTACTTC. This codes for CSANQGPGEQYF.